The next 17 T cell receptor beta chains were all read from a single sample in a study of blood T cell repertoires in COVID-19 (dated by TCRdb to the early 2020s). The method behind the library was the immunoSEQ multiplex PCR assay. TCRdb took over this immuneACCESS table, retaining in-frame rearrangements with V and J assigned. Such tables are incomplete; in checked studies, under half of the missing clones stem from an unresolved V gene, and the remainder is unexplained. In this sample the table shows over 250,000 clones, roughly nine tenths of which occur a single time. Together, the top ten hold about 2% of the sample. Sequencing input: peripheral blood. These receptors originate from a woman under 40 with COVID-19, enrolled during active disease.

The chain recombines TRBV12-5 with TRBJ2-7; TRBD2 is a possible D gene (5 bases). The germline CDR1 and CDR2 sequences are LGHNT and FRNRAP. This CDR3 has 13 amino acids. V was cut by 3 bases and J by 2 bases, with 8 bases left in between. Here the CDR3 DNA reads TGTGCTAGTGGTTTCGGGGAGACCTACGAGCAGTACTTC. Amino acids: CASGFGETYEQYF.

The J gene is TRBJ2-1, the V gene TRBV28, with 7 bases fitting TRBD2. Germline V gene lookup returns CDR1 MDHEN and CDR2 SYDVKM. The CDR3 is 17 residues long. V was pared by 5 bases and J by 0 bases, with 10 bases of the junction left unmatched. The CDR3 DNA reads TGTGCCAGCAGTGATCCGGCCGGGACTAACTCCTACAATGAGCAGTTCTTC. It translates to CASSDPAGTNSYNEQFF.

This sequence joins TRBV9 and TRBJ2-2; D is perhaps TRBD2 (5 bases). CDR3 length: 16 residues. Germline CDR1 and CDR2: SGDLS and YYNGEE. Trimming stripped 2 bases from V and 5 bases from J, with 16 bases between. The CDR3 region has the DNA TGTGCCAGCAGCGTCGGGTCGGGCTCGGGGACCGGGGAGCTGTTTTTT. It codes for CASSVGSGSGTGELFF.

The chain links TRBV6-2 or TRBV6-3 to TRBJ2-1; 8 nucleotides agree with TRBD1. With 6 bases clipped from V and 5 bases from J, the junction kept 6 bases outside the gene matches. The CDR3 contains 14 residues. Germline CDR1 MNHEY, CDR2 SVGEGT. The CDR3 region has the DNA TGTGCCAGCAGCAACGGACAGGGCCACAATGAGCAGTTCTTC. Amino acids: CASSNGQGHNEQFF.

This clone occurred once. V gene TRBV5-6 combines with J gene TRBJ2-3; the match to TRBD2 covers 9 bases. CDR1 and CDR2 (germline): SGHDT, YYEEEE. Trimming cost V 4 bases and J 2 bases; bases outside gene matches: 5. The CDR3 loop spans 15 amino acids. Written as DNA, the CDR3 is TGTGCCAGCAGCACGGGACTAGCTAACACAGATACGCAGTATTTT. Translated, it gives CASSTGLANTDTQYF.

This sequence joins TRBV30 and TRBJ2-7, with 7 bases matching TRBD1. CDR3 size: 10 residues. Germline CDR1 GTSNPN, CDR2 SVGIG (reference sequence). The trim removed 3 bases at V and 11 bases at J, leaving 4 bases unmatched. The CDR3 spells CAWSRDSKYF. The CDR3 coding sequence is TGTGCCTGGAGCCGGGACAGTAAGTACTTC.

V usage is TRBV28 and J usage is TRBJ1-1, with D perhaps TRBD1 (6 bases). Trimming left V 3 bases short and J 1 base short, with 12 bases between. CDR1 and CDR2 from the germline V gene are MDHEN and SYDVKM. This CDR3 is 15 amino acids long. CDR3 sequence: CASSFVGQTNTEAFF. The CDR3 DNA follows: TGTGCCAGCAGTTTCGTAGGACAGACGAACACTGAAGCTTTCTTT.

The chain employs TRBV28 and TRBJ1-6, with D maybe TRBD1 (6 bases). V dropped 6 bases and J dropped 5 bases, with 11 bases sitting between them. CDR3 length equals 14 residues. From germline, CDR1 is MDHEN and CDR2 SYDVKM. CDR3: CASRQGHDNSPLHF. DNA for the CDR3: TGTGCCAGCAGGCAGGGACATGATAATTCACCCCTCCACTTT.

The chain has TRBV20-1 and TRBJ1-2; D is perhaps TRBD1 (6 bases). The CDR3 has 11 amino acids. The V gene lost 7 bases and the J gene lost 8 bases, with 14 bases spanning the gap. Germline assignment: CDR1 DFQATT and CDR2 SNEGSKA (reference sequence). The CDR3 DNA is TGCAGTGGATGGGACATGGGGGGCTACACCTTC. Amino acids: CSGWDMGGYTF.

The chain uses TRBV4-1 and TRBJ2-2; TRBD2 matches 10 bases. The CDR3 is 17 residues long. Trimming at V came to 4 bases and at J to 1 base, leaving 6 bases not matched to a gene. CDR1 is MGHRA and CDR2 is YSYEKL in the germline V gene. The DNA of the CDR3 is TGCGCCAGCAGCCTCTTTGGACTAGCGGAGAACACCGGGGAGCTGTTTTTT. The encoded protein is CASSLFGLAENTGELFF.

The V gene is TRBV30, the J gene TRBJ1-1, with 8 bases fitting TRBD1. V trimming: 3 bases; J trimming: 1 base; junction bases outside the gene matches: 4. CDR3 length: 14 residues. The germline V gene has CDR1 GTSNPN and CDR2 SVGIG (reference sequence). The CDR3 DNA reads as TGTGCCTGGAGGGCGGGACAGGCGAACACTGAAGCTTTCTTT. It yields the protein CAWRAGQANTEAFF.

This clone was seen a handful of times. The V gene is TRBV6-5, the J gene TRBJ2-3, with D possibly matching TRBD1 (6 bases). Germline lookup yields CDR1 MNHEY and CDR2 SVGAGI. The length of the CDR3 is 14 residues. The germline V and J ends were trimmed by 7 bases and 4 bases, with 15 bases remaining between them. CDR3 in DNA: TGTGCCAGCAAAGCGGCAGGGGCTCCAGATACGCAGTATTTT. As protein: CASKAAGAPDTQYF.

The rearrangement uses TRBV3-1 (or the pseudogene TRBV3-2) and TRBJ2-7; D uncertain. Germline V gene sequence: CDR1 LGHDT, CDR2 YNNKEL (reference sequence). Trimming cost V 2 bases and J 2 bases, with 10 bases left between them. The CDR3 runs 14 residues. The DNA for the CDR3 is TGTGCCAGCAGCCAAATCGGTTTAACCTACGAGCAGTACTTC. Translation: CASSQIGLTYEQYF.

The V call is TRBV12-5, the J call TRBJ2-3; 9 bases are a match to TRBD1. V gave up 5 bases and J gave up 6 bases; unmatched junction bases: 0. Per the germline V gene, CDR1 is LGHNT and CDR2 is FRNRAP. The length of the CDR3 is 12 residues. The CDR3 loop is CASGGTGDTQYF. The CDR3 coding sequence is TGTGCTAGTGGTGGGACAGGGGATACGCAGTATTTT.

The V call is TRBV28, the J call TRBJ1-6, with a tentative D call TRBD1 (5 bases). The CDR3 runs 12 residues. Trimming stripped 6 bases from V and 14 bases from J, with 14 bases between. CDR1 is MDHEN and CDR2 is SYDVKM in the germline V gene. The CDR3 loop reads CASSPNPGALHF. CDR3 nucleotide sequence: TGTGCCAGCAGCCCCAACCCGGGGGCCCTCCACTTT. The full variable domain, its missing parts supplied by reference TRBV28 and TRBJ1-6, is DVKVTQSSRYLVKRTGEKVFLECVQDMDHENMFWYRQDPGLGLRLIYFSYDVKMKEKGDIPEGYSVSREKKERFSLILESASTNQTSMYLCASSPNPGALHFGNGTRLTVT.

The gene calls are TRBV5-3 and TRBJ2-1, with TRBD2 identical over 8 bases. TRBV5-3 is assigned to the ORF class and has an uncertain function. CDR3 length equals 16 residues. V shed 3 bases and J 2 bases; nucleotides not matched to a gene: 7. CDR3 sequence reads: CARSWGTRWPYNEQFF. The CDR3 bases are TGTGCCAGAAGCTGGGGGACTAGGTGGCCCTACAATGAGCAGTTCTTC.

The chain links TRBV2 to TRBJ2-1; no reliable D call. The CDR3 consists of 11 residues. Deletions cut 5 bases from V and 7 bases from J, with 6 bases between. From germline, CDR1 is SNHLY and CDR2 FYNNEI. CDR3 amino acids: CASSPQNEQFF. The DNA for the CDR3 is TGTGCCAGCAGTCCCCAGAATGAGCAGTTCTTC.